This T cell receptor beta chain was retrieved from a study of early T cells in non-severe SARS-CoV-2 infection. Study details: Alpha and beta chains were unpaired, from unsorted whole-blood bulk RNA.

Findings and limits, study-wide: Database matching using VDJdb favored anti-spike CD8 responses, with private and CD4 specificities left missing.

Trimming shortened V by 0 bases and J by 0 bases, and 9 bases separated the two germline ends. The germline CDR1 and CDR2 sequences are DFQATT and SNEGSKA (reference sequence). This CDR3 region has 14 residues. This clonotype was found a few times. As yet, its antigen is unknown. Researchers tagged individual cDNA molecules with unique molecular identifiers. Each CDR3 protein gets one entry after TCRdb re-called the 5' RACE reads with MiXCR. The sample records tens of thousands of distinct CDR3 sequences, roughly an eighth being singletons. This receptor was identified in an adult who was a healthcare worker with PCR-confirmed SARS-CoV-2 infection or an uninfected control (not recorded which). This sample comprised whole blood, obtained at baseline. The chain employs TRBV20-1 and TRBJ2-7; D is perhaps TRBD2 (6 bases). This CDR3 reads CSARDQEGSYEQYF. Written as DNA, the CDR3 is TGCAGTGCTAGAGATCAGGAGGGCTCCTACGAGCAGTACTTC.